These 19 T cell receptor beta chains were sequenced from one sample in a study of OX40 agonist ivuxolimab in advanced cancers. Clones were read by immunoSEQ multiplex PCR, and TCRdb kept only the in-frame ones, dropping some. Found here are 89,000 or so clones, around 90% of them singletons; the top ten hold about 0.72%. The material was CD4+ or CD8+ T cells sorted from blood, obtained in a trial of the OX40 agonist ivuxolimab. The receptor source for this set is an adult with an advanced solid tumor such as melanoma, head and neck, liver or kidney cancer.

This chain joins TRBV5-4 and TRBJ2-3, with D perhaps TRBD1 (5 bases). Germline CDR1 and CDR2: SGHNT and YYREEE (reference sequence). The V end lost 0 bases, the J end lost 3 bases, and 5 bases lay between the germline ends. This CDR3 has 13 residues. The CDR3 DNA sequence: TGTGCCAGCAGCTTGGACAGGACAGATACGCAGTATTTT. This codes for CASSLDRTDTQYF.

Only a few counts were recorded for this clone. This chain uses TRBV7-9 with TRBJ2-1; tentative D call: TRBD1 (5 bases). CDR1 SEHNR and CDR2 FQNEAQ come from the germline V gene (reference sequence). With 5 bases removed from V and 5 bases from J, the gap between germline ends came to 16 bases. This CDR3 spans 15 amino acids. As DNA, the CDR3 is TGTGCCAGCAGCCCCAACCTCAGGGTACACAATGAGCAGTTCTTC. Protein: CASSPNLRVHNEQFF. The whole variable domain, remainder taken from reference TRBV7-9 and TRBJ2-1, is DTGVSQNPRHKITKRGQNVTFRCDPISEHNRLYWYRQTLGQGPEFLTYFQNEAQLEKSRLLSDRFSAERPKGSFSTLEIQRTEQGDSAMYLCASSPNLRVHNEQFFGPGTRLTVL.

In this sample, this clone turned up a few times. V gene TRBV5-4 combines with J gene TRBJ2-5, with 10 bases lining up with TRBD2. Trimming took 3 bases from V and 3 from J; bases not matched to a gene: 8. CDR1 and CDR2 (germline): SGHNT, YYREEE (reference sequence). The CDR3 extends over 16 amino acids. The CDR3 DNA reads as TGTGCCAGCAGCTCGGGACTAGCGTTTCAAAAAGAGACCCAGTACTTC. Translated, it gives CASSSGLAFQKETQYF.

V usage is TRBV6-5 and J usage is TRBJ2-7; D may be TRBD1 (6 bases). The CDR3 extends over 15 amino acids. Germline assignment: CDR1 MNHEY and CDR2 SVGAGI. Trimming cost V 0 bases and J 2 bases, with 11 bases left between them. The CDR3 is CASSYSATGAYEQYF. The CDR3, as DNA: TGTGCCAGCAGTTACTCAGCGACAGGCGCCTACGAGCAGTACTTC.

The chain carries TRBV19 and TRBJ2-3; 7 nucleotides align to TRBD2. J gave up 7 bases and V 10 bases, and 5 bases lay outside the gene matches. The CDR3 is 11 residues long. Germline assignment: CDR1 LNHDA and CDR2 SQIVND (reference sequence). The CDR3 loop reads CATTSVNTQYF. The CDR3 bases are TGTGCCACCACTAGCGTTAATACGCAGTATTTT.

This clone was seen a few times. The gene calls are TRBV7-9 and TRBJ2-3, with 10 positions matching TRBD1. V shed 6 bases, J shed 3 bases, and the junction held 9 bases outside the gene matches. Germline-derived CDR1 and CDR2 are SEHNR and FQNEAQ (reference sequence). The CDR3 runs 16 residues. This CDR3 reads CASSPMDRGETDTQYF. As DNA, the CDR3 is TGTGCCAGCAGTCCGATGGACAGGGGGGAAACAGATACGCAGTATTTT.

This clone was seen more than once but under ten times. The rearrangement uses TRBV20-1 and TRBJ2-7, with a weak D call TRBD1 (6 bases). CDR3 size: 11 residues. CDR1 and CDR2 (germline): DFQATT, SNEGSKA (reference sequence). CDR3 in DNA: TGCAGCCTAAAACAGGGCCGCGAGCAGTACTTC. Its translation is CSLKQGREQYF.

This rearrangement joins TRBV4-3 to TRBJ2-7; no clear D. The germline CDR1 and CDR2 sequences are LGHNA and YSLEER. With 9 bases removed from V and 0 bases from J, the gap between germline ends came to 12 bases. The CDR3 extends over 13 amino acids. CDR3 sequence reads: CASRLRSSYEQYF. DNA of the CDR3: TGCGCCAGTCGACTCAGGAGCTCCTACGAGCAGTACTTC.

The chain joins TRBV18 to TRBJ1-5; 7 nucleotides agree with TRBD1. Losses at the gene ends were 4 bases for V and 2 bases for J; bases not matched to a gene: 5. The CDR3 length is 15 residues. The germline V gene has CDR1 KGHSH and CDR2 LQKENI. The CDR3 spells CASSRDRTGNQPQHF. The CDR3 nucleotides are TGTGCCAGCTCACGGGACAGAACTGGCAATCAGCCCCAGCATTTT.

The rearrangement links TRBV18 to TRBJ1-5; TRBD1 aligns across 7 bases. Looked up from germline, CDR1 is KGHSH and CDR2 is LQKENI. The CDR3 runs to 13 residues. Trimming took 5 bases from V and 3 from J; bases not matched to a gene: 1. The CDR3 sequence is CASSGQANQPQHF. The CDR3 region has the DNA TGTGCCAGCTCAGGACAGGCCAATCAGCCCCAGCATTTT.

As for this clone: Sequence at one end of the junction differs from germline and may be a read error. V gene TRBV7-7 combines with J gene TRBJ2-5; 8 bases map to TRBD2. Germline CDR1 and CDR2: SSHAT and FNYEAQ (reference sequence). This CDR3 is built from 16 residues. CDR3 in amino acids: CASSWGAGVQEETQYF. CDR3 sequence (DNA): TGTGCTAGCAGCTGGGGAGCGGGAGTACAGGAGGAGACCCAGTACTTC.

V and J are TRBV11-2 and TRBJ2-1; 11 bases line up with TRBD2. Germline values: CDR1 SGHAT, CDR2 FQNNGV. The CDR3 is 15 residues long. V shed 5 bases, J shed 2 bases, and the junction held 2 bases outside the gene matches. The CDR3 region is CASSLSGRAYNEQFF. The CDR3 nucleotides read TGTGCCAGCAGCCTTAGCGGGAGGGCCTACAATGAGCAGTTCTTC.

The chain combines TRBV14 with TRBJ2-7; 8 nucleotides agree with TRBD2. From germline, CDR1 is SGHDN and CDR2 FVKESK. With 1 base clipped from V and 7 bases from J, the junction kept 12 bases outside the gene matches. The CDR3 length is 16 residues. CDR3 sequence (DNA): TGTGCCAGCAGCCAAGTCGGGGGGGCGCGAGTTTCGGAGCAGTACTTC. This encodes CASSQVGGARVSEQYF.

The chain links TRBV5-1 to TRBJ2-5; perhaps TRBD1 as D (5 bases). The CDR3 covers 14 residues. Deletions cut 3 bases from V and 2 bases from J, with 11 bases between. Germline CDR1 reads SGHRS; CDR2 reads YFSETQ. The CDR3, as DNA: TGCGCCAGCAGCTCCTCAGGGCTACAAGAGACCCAGTACTTC. Protein product: CASSSSGLQETQYF.

The rearrangement uses TRBV4-2 and TRBJ1-1; 10 bases are shared with TRBD1. Germline V lookup: CDR1 LGHNA, CDR2 YNFKEQ. V gave up 4 bases and J gave up 5 bases; unmatched junction bases: 10. This CDR3 spans 16 amino acids. The CDR3 bases are TGTGCCAGCAGCCCTTTGGCGGGACAGGGGAGGACTGAAGCTTTCTTT. As protein: CASSPLAGQGRTEAFF.

V usage is TRBV5-4 and J usage is TRBJ2-2; TRBD1 matches at 9 bases. Germline V gene lookup returns CDR1 SGHNT and CDR2 YYREEE (reference sequence). The CDR3 length is 15 residues. Losses at the gene ends were 3 bases for V and 5 bases for J; bases not matched to a gene: 5. The CDR3 spells CASSSDRGMTGELFF. The DNA for the CDR3 is TGTGCCAGCAGCTCGGACAGGGGTATGACCGGGGAGCTGTTTTTT.

The chain uses TRBV7-2 and TRBJ2-3, with 8 bases fitting TRBD2. The CDR3 spans 15 residues. The trim removed 5 bases at V and 2 bases at J, leaving 6 bases unmatched. Per germline, CDR1 SGHTA and CDR2 FQGNSA. CDR3 sequence (DNA): TGTGCCAGCAGCCTGAGCGGGAGCCACACAGATACGCAGTATTTT. It specifies CASSLSGSHTDTQYF. Drawing the rest from reference TRBV7-2 and TRBJ2-3, the complete variable domain is GAGVSQSPSNKVTEKGKDVELRCDPISGHTALYWYRQSLGQGLEFLIYFQGNSAPDKSGLPSDRFSAERTGGSVSTLTIQRTQQEDSAVYLCASSLSGSHTDTQYFGPGTRLTVL.

This rearrangement joins TRBV19 to TRBJ2-1, with 7 positions matching TRBD1. The CDR3 extends over 13 amino acids. Germline V CDR1 and CDR2: LNHDA, SQIVND (reference sequence). With V trimmed by 1 base and J by 10 bases, 4 bases remained unmatched. CDR3 sequence (DNA): TGTGCCAGTAGTATAGGGCAGGGGGACGAGCAGTTCTTC. Amino acid sequence: CASSIGQGDEQFF.

The V gene is TRBV7-9, the J gene TRBJ1-3; TRBD1 matches at 7 bases. CDR3 size: 14 residues. V shed 6 bases and J 0 bases; nucleotides not matched to a gene: 2. Germline values: CDR1 SEHNR, CDR2 FQNEAQ (reference sequence). CDR3 nucleotides: TGTGCCAGCAGTCGGGACAGCTCTGGAAACACCATATATTTT. Translated: CASSRDSSGNTIYF.